The next 9 T cell receptor delta chains were all read from a single sample in a study of γδ T cells in repeated Plasmodium falciparum infection. Vgamma9/Vdelta2+ and Vdelta2-negative gammadelta T cells were flow-sorted from PBMC for bulk sequencing. TCRdb re-identified clones in the multiplex PCR reads via CATT. The sample yields roughly 50,000 delta-chain clones, 1.6% seen once. What was sequenced was gamma-delta T cells from blood. Source of these receptors: a pool of human donors (malaria-infected and uninfected, not separated).

This clone was recorded a few times. A far bigger clonotype differs at one base, so this is likely a read error. Additional DNA sequences in this sample encode the identical CDR3. No J gene call was made, and the V gene is TRDV1; the tabulated D call, TRDD3, remains unverified against the DNA. The CDR3 totals 20 residues. Germline CDR1 TSWWSYY, CDR2 QGS. CDR3 nucleotides: TGTGCTCTTGGGGACCCACAATCTTCCTACCCTCACCCGTACACCGATAAACTTATCTTT. As protein: CALGDPQSSYPHPYTDKLIF.

This clone was observed a handful of times. Given a far larger clone just one base away, this is likely a sequencing read error. Other DNA sequences in the sample encode the same CDR3. This chain connects TRAV38-2/DV8 to TRDJ1; possible D gene TRDD1, 6 bases. Germline values: CDR1 TSESDYY, CDR2 QEAYKQQN. V lost 0 bases, J lost 0 bases, and 33 bases lay in between. This CDR3 contains 23 residues. The CDR3 DNA reads as TGTGCTTATAGGAGCGCGACCTGTCGAATAGTACTGGAGCCTGCGCTGTACACCGATAAACTCATCTTT. Its translation: CAYRSATCRIVLEPALYTDKLIF.

This clone appeared a few times. A far larger clone is just one base off, so this is likely a read error. Other DNA sequences in this specimen translate into the identical CDR3. The rearrangement joins TRDV1 to TRDJ1, with 11 positions matching TRDD3. As TCRdb names no J gene, one was assigned here on the basis of a DNA match to germline. CDR3 length: 24 amino acids. The junction had 32 bases not matched to a gene; V was cut back by 5 bases and J by 3 bases. CDR1 and CDR2 from the germline V gene are TSWWSYY and QGS. CDR3 in amino acids: CALGNSPHILPNHWGISKADKLIF. Written as DNA, the CDR3 is TGTGCTCTTGGGAACTCCCCCCACATACTTCCTAACCACTGGGGGATAAGCAAAGCCGATAAACTCATCTTT.

There are a few counts of this clone. A read error likely explains this, since a far larger clone differs by one base. Because the CDR3's place on the DNA is in doubt, the DNA is left out and the CDR3 is given as listed by TCRdb. CDR3 region: CALGKAKLIF. The J gene was not called, though the V gene is TRDV1. The CDR3 has 10 amino acids, counting both end residues. Germline assignment: CDR1 TSWWSYY and CDR2 QGS.

This clone was counted only a few times. The likely explanation is a read error, given a far larger clone one base away. The sample holds other DNA sequences that translate to the same CDR3. V is TRDV2 and J is TRDJ1; 12 bases fit TRDD3. TCRdb leaves out the J gene; it was filled in here by matching the DNA to germline. The CDR3 is made up of 21 amino acids. With V trimmed by 0 bases and J by 2 bases, 18 bases remained unmatched. The germline V gene has CDR1 GEAIGNYY and CDR2 EKD. The CDR3 DNA is TGTGCCTGTGACACCGTAACCCTCTGGGGGATACGTGAAACCCAGACCGATAAACTCATCTTT. The encoded protein is CACDTVTLWGIRETQTDKLIF.

In this sample, this clone turned up a few times. TCRdb attributes to this sequence the protein of a much larger clone, which differs from the DNA translation at residue 14; a read error is likely, and the protein displayed is translated from the DNA. The J gene is uncalled and the V gene is TRDV1; the table's TRDD3 call for D was not verified on the DNA. Germline V gene data show CDR1 as TSWWSYY and CDR2 as QGS. The CDR3 consists of 16 residues. The CDR3 spells CALGDVPGGYTDKPIF. In DNA, the CDR3 is TGTGCTCTTGGGGATGTTCCGGGGGGGTACACCGATAAACCCATCTTT.

CDR3 coding DNA: TGTGCCTGTGACGGCCAATCCGAGGATACGAACTCATCCTGGGACACCCGACAGATGTTTTTC. It translates to CACDGQSEDTNSSWDTRQMFF. The chain employs TRDV2 and TRDJ3; 7 nucleotides agree with TRDD3. TCRdb records no J gene; here it was assigned by comparing the DNA to germline. CDR3 length: 21 residues. The ends lost 3 bases at V and 1 base at J; junction bases unmatched: 17. Germline V gene sequence: CDR1 GEAIGNYY, CDR2 EKD.

With respect to this clone: The protein given by TCRdb reflects a much larger clone and differs at residue 5 from this DNA's translation, likely from a read error; the protein shown is the DNA's translation. The chain has TRDV1 and TRDJ1; 8 nucleotides line up with TRDD3. As TCRdb names no J gene, one was assigned here on the basis of a DNA match to germline. The CDR3 spans 20 residues. V trimming: 4 bases; J trimming: 2 bases; junction bases outside the gene matches: 21. CDR1 is TSWWSYY, CDR2 QGS, per germline. In DNA form, the CDR3 reads TGTGCTCTTGGGGGACTAAATCCCAACTACTGGGGGTGGAGAACCGATAAACTCATCTTT. As protein: CALGGLNPNYWGWRTDKLIF.

This clone was detected ten times or more. V is TRDV2 and J is TRDJ3, with 11 bases aligning to TRDD3. In the absence of a J gene in TCRdb, the DNA was matched to germline to assign it here. Trimming at V came to 0 bases and at J to 3 bases, leaving 9 bases not matched to a gene. From germline, CDR1 is GEAIGNYY and CDR2 EKD. This CDR3 is 20 amino acids long. The chain's CDR3 is CACDTPMGDTRFWDTRQMFF. As DNA, the CDR3 is TGTGCCTGTGACACCCCTATGGGGGATACGCGATTCTGGGACACCCGACAGATGTTTTTC.